This is a list of T cell receptor beta chains from one sample in a study of T cell responses to AZD1222 COVID-19 vaccine. Profiling relied on immunoSEQ multiplex PCR, and the TCRdb table lists in-frame clones only, not all of them. The sample holds approximately 160,000 clones, about 87% seen once. Material: peripheral blood, obtained on day 0 of AZD1222 vaccination. The receptors originated from an adult in good health. Both conserved end residues are part of each CDR3. The order of the fields is V gene, J gene, clone size, D gene, CDR3 DNA, CDR3 protein. D genes are given only for firm matches. A row's size may be missing; if present it is once, few, many or a size class.

>TRBV27|TRBJ1-5|.|.
TGTGCCAGCAGTTTCAGAACAGCAAATCAGCCCCAGCATTTT
CASSFRTANQPQHF
>TRBV6-5|TRBJ1-1|.|.
TGTGCCAGCAGTCCACTAGGAAGGAACACTGAAGCTTTCTTT
CASSPLGRNTEAFF
>TRBV18|TRBJ2-3|.|TRBD2
TGTGCCAGCTCACCCCAAAGCGGGAGGGCGACAGATACGCAGTATTTT
CASSPQSGRATDTQYF
>TRBV28|TRBJ1-2|.|.
TGTGCCAGCAGTCCGACGGGGGCGAACTATGGCTACACCTTC
CASSPTGANYGYTF
>TRBV5-1|TRBJ1-4|.|.
TGCGCCAGCAGCGAGTTTACAGGGGAAAAACTGTTTTTT
CASSEFTGEKLFF
>TRBV29-1|TRBJ2-7|.|.
TGCAGCGTCCTATCCGGGAAGCACGAGCAGTACTTC
CSVLSGKHEQYF
>TRBV14|TRBJ2-7|.|TRBD2
TGTGCCAGCAGCCAATCGCTAGCGGGGGGTGAGCAGTACTTC
CASSQSLAGGEQYF
>TRBV29-1|TRBJ1-2|.|.
TGCAGCGTCGAGACAGTTGATTATGGCTACACCTTC
CSVETVDYGYTF
>TRBV2|TRBJ1-5|.|.
TGTGCCAGCAGTGAATCTCCCACAGCTTTTAATCAGCCCCAGCATTTT
CASSESPTAFNQPQHF
>TRBV30|TRBJ1-5|few|.
TGTGCCTGGAGTGGGGAGGGGAATCAGCCCCAGCATTTT
CAWSGEGNQPQHF
>TRBV7-2|TRBJ2-7|.|.
TGTGCCAGCAGCTTAATGGGGTTGCAGTACTTC
CASSLMGLQYF
>TRBV2|TRBJ2-7|once|TRBD1
TGTGCCAGCAGACAAAGACAGGGCATTCACTACGAGCAGTACTTC
CASRQRQGIHYEQYF
>TRBV9|TRBJ2-1|.|.
TGTGCCAGCAGCGTAGCCGGTCTGGGGAACAATGAGCAGTTCTTC
CASSVAGLGNNEQFF
>TRBV7-2|TRBJ2-6|.|TRBD1
TGTGCCAGCAGCTTAGCTCAGGCCCCTCAGGGGGTCTCTGGGGCCAACGTCCTGACTTTC
CASSLAQAPQGVSGANVLTF
>TRBV19|TRBJ1-2|.|.
TGTGCCAGTAGTATAGTTGTGACAGCCGAATATGGCTACACCTTC
CASSIVVTAEYGYTF
>TRBV4-2|TRBJ2-7|.|.
TGTGCCAGCAGCCAAGAGTTAGCTTACCACTACGAGCAGTACTTC
CASSQELAYHYEQYF
>TRBV6-5|TRBJ1-6|.|.
TGTGCCAGCAGAATACAGGGACCGAGTTCACCCCTCCACTTT
CASRIQGPSSPLHF
>TRBV6-2/TRBV6-3|TRBJ1-2|once|.
TGTGCCAGCAGTAACAGGGTCTATGGCTACACCTTC
CASSNRVYGYTF
>TRBV27|TRBJ2-5|.|TRBD1
TGTGCCAGCAGCTTCGACAGGGGGAAGCAGGAGACCCAGTACTTC
CASSFDRGKQETQYF
>TRBV6-5|TRBJ1-1|.|TRBD1
TGTGCCGGTAAGGACAGGGGTACTGAAGCTTTCTTT
CAGKDRGTEAFF
>TRBV5-5|TRBJ2-7|.|TRBD1
TGTGCCAGCAGCTTCCCCAGGACAGGGACCTACGAGCAGTACTTC
CASSFPRTGTYEQYF
>TRBV5-1|TRBJ2-7|few|.
TGCGCCAGCAGTTCGGAGGGACTGGGCGAGCAGTACTTC
CASSSEGLGEQYF